The entry below describes one T cell receptor beta chain. These data originate in a study of cytomegalovirus exposure and HLA in healthy donors. Primers for the PCR totalled 60 Vbeta and 13 Jbeta. Measured with immunoSEQ multiplex PCR; TCRdb has only the in-frame clones, and not every one. The table has 100,000 to 150,000 clones, roughly 79% seen once. Looked up from germline, CDR1 is SQVTM and CDR2 is ANQGSEA. There are 12 residues in the CDR3. The trim removed 7 bases at V and 4 bases at J, leaving 4 bases unmatched. This receptor was identified in a woman aged 18-29 years in good health and CMV-seronegative. What was sequenced was PBMCs. The chain carries TRBV29-1 and TRBJ1-1, with 9 bases that match TRBD1. This CDR3 is CSAATGGTEAFF. The CDR3 nucleotides are TGCAGCGCCGCGACAGGGGGCACTGAAGCTTTCTTT.